This section outlines one T cell receptor beta chain sequence together with its context. The same CDR3 arises from other DNA sequences in this sample as well. Deep-level assay runs were performed. Clones were sequenced by immunoSEQ multiplex PCR, and TCRdb holds only the in-frame ones, with some missing. This sample has some 2.1 million clones, with just under 95% found just once. Between the trimmed V and J ends, which lost 5 bases and 4 bases, there was a span of 11 bases. Germline loops: CDR1 SEHNR, CDR2 FQNEAQ (reference sequence). The CDR3 length is 14 residues. These data originate in a study of shared clonotypes between healthy human individuals. Study-level information: Researchers drew samples from a couple of women and a few men aged 18 to 49.

As defined, naive CD8 cells were CD45RO-negative and positively selected for CCR7, with terminally differentiated effector memory CD45RA+ cells excluded. The specimen sequenced was naive CD8+ T cells sorted from blood. The TCR originated in a man younger than 35 in good health. This sequence joins TRBV7-9 and TRBJ2-2; a weak D match, TRBD2 (6 bases). The CDR3 nucleotides read TGTGCCAGCAGCCCGGGGACTGTCACCGGGGAGCTGTTTTTT. Translating gives CASSPGTVTGELFF.